A single sample gave rise to the 30 T cell receptor beta chains below, sequenced in a study of blood T cell repertoires in COVID-19. The method was immunoSEQ multiplex PCR; TCRdb's version includes in-frame clones alone and lacks a portion of them. The sample gives under 200,000 clones, roughly 82% of which show up once; about 5.5% is in the top ten. The specimen was PBMCs or T cells enriched from blood (not recorded which). These receptors were collected from a woman in her sixties with acute COVID-19.

The chain joins TRBV5-1 to TRBJ1-3, with 8 bases lining up with TRBD1. Germline V gene sequence: CDR1 SGHRS, CDR2 YFSETQ. Trimming cost V 3 bases and J 4 bases; bases outside gene matches: 15. The CDR3 consists of 18 residues. CDR3 DNA: TGCGCCAGCAGCTCCAAATTATATACAGGGGGTGCCGGAAACACCATATATTTT. As protein: CASSSKLYTGGAGNTIYF.

This CDR3 reads CASSQRLRGGQPQHF. The CDR3 DNA is TGCGCCAGCAGCCAAAGGCTTCGGGGAGGCCAGCCCCAGCATTTT. This chain connects TRBV4-3 to TRBJ1-5; D uncertain. The CDR3 loop spans 15 amino acids. Trimming cost V 2 bases and J 7 bases, with 15 bases left between them. Germline V lookup: CDR1 LGHNA, CDR2 YSLEER.

The chain carries TRBV2 and TRBJ1-5; D call uncertain. Trimming pared 5 bases from V and 0 bases from J, leaving 14 bases between. CDR1 is SNHLY and CDR2 is FYNNEI in the germline V gene. The CDR3 covers 16 residues. CDR3 sequence: CASSLTPEASNQPQHF. CDR3 DNA sequence: TGTGCCAGCAGTCTAACCCCAGAGGCTAGCAATCAGCCCCAGCATTTT.

This clone has a count of ten or more. The chain uses TRBV5-4 and TRBJ2-7; TRBD2 agrees at 8 bases. Looked up from germline, CDR1 is SGHNT and CDR2 is YYREEE (reference sequence). V shed 4 bases and J 3 bases; nucleotides not matched to a gene: 6. The CDR3 totals 14 residues. CDR3 region: CASSPGGGSYEQYF. The CDR3 region has the DNA TGTGCCAGCAGCCCGGGAGGGGGAAGCTACGAGCAGTACTTC.

The chain has TRBV7-2 and TRBJ1-5; TRBD1 matches at 8 bases. V lost 4 bases to trimming and J lost 4 bases; unmatched junction nucleotides: 9. Looked up from germline, CDR1 is SGHTA and CDR2 is FQGNSA. The CDR3 has 16 amino acids. CDR3 protein: CASSSLAGGVNQPQHF. In DNA, the CDR3 is TGTGCCAGCAGCTCCCTCGCAGGGGGCGTGAATCAGCCCCAGCATTTT.

As to this clone: Other DNA sequences in this sample translate to the same CDR3. This chain uses TRBV4-3 with TRBJ1-1; TRBD1 is a possible D gene (6 bases). Germline V gene data show CDR1 as LGHNA and CDR2 as YSLEER. Trimming removed 3 bases at V and 4 bases at J, with 9 bases between. This CDR3 contains 13 residues. For the CDR3, the DNA is TGCGCCAGCAGCCAGGACAGCGGCACTGAAGCTTTCTTT. Its translation: CASSQDSGTEAFF.

The chain has TRBV4-1 and TRBJ2-7; 7 positions match TRBD2. CDR1 is MGHRA, CDR2 YSYEKL, per germline. J was trimmed by 4 bases and V by 3 bases; bases with no gene match: 12. The CDR3 is made up of 16 amino acids. CDR3 sequence: CASSQRSSGPRYEQYV. In DNA form, the CDR3 reads TGCGCCAGCAGCCAGCGGTCTAGCGGACCGAGATACGAGCAGTACGTC.

This chain uses TRBV19 with TRBJ1-2; TRBD1 might be the D (5 bases). CDR3 length: 15 residues. Looked up from germline, CDR1 is LNHDA and CDR2 is SQIVND (reference sequence). Trimming stripped 0 bases from V and 5 bases from J, with 13 bases between. As DNA, the CDR3 is TGTGCCAGTAGTATAGACCGCTCACGGGGGTATGGCTACACCTTC. This gives the protein CASSIDRSRGYGYTF.

V gene TRBV27 combines with J gene TRBJ1-5, with TRBD1 matching over 8 bases. The CDR3 is 16 amino acids. The germline V gene encodes CDR1 MNHEY and CDR2 SMNVEV (reference sequence). The trim removed 4 bases at V and 6 bases at J, leaving 11 bases unmatched. CDR3 residues: CASSSWTGYNLQPQHF. The CDR3 bases are TGTGCCAGCAGTTCTTGGACAGGGTATAATCTTCAGCCCCAGCATTTT.

This clone was observed a few times. CDR3 DNA: TGCAGCGGCAGGGGGAAAATTTTGGAGACCCAGTACTTC. Its protein product is CSGRGKILETQYF. V is TRBV29-1 and J is TRBJ2-5, with 7 bases aligning to TRBD1. The CDR3 consists of 13 residues. After removal of 7 bases from V and 5 bases from J, the junction contained 10 bases not matched to a gene. The germline CDR1 and CDR2 sequences are SQVTM and ANQGSEA.

This chain connects TRBV5-1 to TRBJ2-5; 8 bases agree with TRBD2. The J segment lost 7 bases and the V segment lost 4 bases, leaving 9 bases of the junction unmatched. The CDR3 covers 14 residues. Looked up from germline, CDR1 is SGHRS and CDR2 is YFSETQ. The CDR3 here is CASSPGLVTGTQYF. In DNA, the CDR3 is TGCGCCAGCAGCCCGGGACTAGTCACGGGGACCCAGTACTTC.

J is TRBJ2-1 and V is TRBV10-2, with a possible D match to TRBD2 (6 bases). The CDR3 is 16 residues long. Germline assignment: CDR1 WSHSY and CDR2 SAAADI. The V end was cut by 6 bases, the J end by 9 bases, with 24 bases between. The CDR3 region is CASRTGGGTEGSEQFF. The CDR3 nucleotides are TGCGCCAGCAGGACGGGTGGGGGAACGGAGGGGAGTGAGCAGTTCTTC.

CDR3 region: CASSQDMGRAGYTF. DNA of the CDR3: TGTGCCAGCAGTCAAGACATGGGTAGAGCCGGCTACACCTTC. V gene TRBV6-2 or TRBV6-3 combines with J gene TRBJ1-2; D call uncertain. Germline V CDR1 and CDR2: MNHEY, SVGEGT. The V end was cut by 5 bases, the J end by 8 bases, with 18 bases between. The CDR3 contains 14 residues.

The chain links TRBV27 to TRBJ2-1, with D perhaps being TRBD1 or TRBD2 (5 bases each). Germline V gene data show CDR1 as MNHEY and CDR2 as SMNVEV (reference sequence). There are 19 residues in the CDR3. Trimming pared 4 bases from V and 0 bases from J, leaving 22 bases between. CDR3 DNA: TGTGCCAGCAGTTCATCGGGGCAGGGTTATATAGTCTCCTACAATGAGCAGTTCTTC. It encodes CASSSSGQGYIVSYNEQFF.

This chain joins TRBV12-3 or TRBV12-4 and TRBJ1-4; D not resolved. Trimming took off 3 bases at V and 8 bases at J, with 10 bases between the two ends. The CDR3 is 13 amino acids. CDR3 region: CASSLAGSEKLFF. The CDR3 nucleotides are TGTGCCAGCAGTTTGGCGGGAAGCGAAAAACTGTTTTTT.

This clone was seen just once. V and J are TRBV5-1 and TRBJ1-4; D is unclear. With 0 bases removed from V and 7 bases from J, the gap between germline ends came to 7 bases. This CDR3 is built from 13 residues. Per germline, CDR1 SGHRS and CDR2 YFSETQ. CDR3 in amino acids: CASSLAPGEKLFF. In nucleotides, the CDR3 is TGCGCCAGCAGCTTGGCCCCAGGTGAAAAACTGTTTTTT.

This clone has only one observation. The chain has TRBV19 and TRBJ1-5, with D possibly being TRBD1 (5 bases). The V end was cut by 6 bases, the J end by 4 bases, with 13 bases between. The CDR3 has 14 amino acids. Germline CDR1 is LNHDA and CDR2 is SQIVND (reference sequence). The CDR3 bases are TGTGCCAGTAGATCAGGGAGGGGAAATCAGCCCCAGCATTTT. Encoded protein: CASRSGRGNQPQHF.

V gene TRBV5-5 combines with J gene TRBJ2-5; D gene uncertain. Germline CDR1 reads SGHKS; CDR2 reads YYEKEE (reference sequence). The CDR3 spans 14 residues. The ends were cut back, 0 bases at V and 1 base at J, with 7 bases in the middle. The CDR3 spells CASSLDVSQETQYF. CDR3 nucleotides: TGTGCCAGCAGCTTGGACGTCAGCCAAGAGACCCAGTACTTC.

The chain couples TRBV2 to TRBJ2-7; 10 bases match TRBD2. V shed 4 bases, J shed 3 bases, and the junction held 9 bases outside the gene matches. The germline V gene has CDR1 SNHLY and CDR2 FYNNEI. This CDR3 spans 16 amino acids. In DNA form, the CDR3 reads TGTGCCAGCAGTGGGACTAGCGGTAATGGGCTCTACGAGCAGTACTTC. As protein: CASSGTSGNGLYEQYF.

The chain is built from TRBV11-2 and TRBJ2-4, with 12 bases identical to TRBD2. The CDR3 loop spans 19 amino acids. Per germline, CDR1 SGHAT and CDR2 FQNNGV. The V and J ends lost 2 bases and 2 bases, in that order; junction bases with no gene match: 10. The CDR3 here is CASSLSSLAGGKPKNIQYF. Written as DNA, the CDR3 is TGTGCCAGCAGCTTAAGTTCCCTAGCGGGAGGGAAACCCAAAAACATTCAGTACTTC.

The chain has TRBV6-6 and TRBJ2-1; TRBD2 matches at 9 bases. The CDR3 has 12 residues. V was clipped by 6 bases and J by 15 bases; unmatched bases: 9. Per the germline V gene, CDR1 is MNHNY and CDR2 is SVGAGI (reference sequence). The CDR3 coding sequence is TGTGCCAGCAGCCATAGTTCGGGACTAGCGTTCTTC. Protein sequence: CASSHSSGLAFF.

The genes are TRBV13 and TRBJ1-1; TRBD1 matches at 9 bases. CDR3 length equals 15 residues. J gave up 0 bases and V 4 bases, and 3 bases lay outside the gene matches. The germline V gene encodes CDR1 PRHDT and CDR2 FYEKMQ (reference sequence). The CDR3 loop reads CASSSTGGMNTEAFF. The CDR3, as DNA: TGTGCCAGCAGCTCAACAGGGGGCATGAACACTGAAGCTTTCTTT.

The chain employs TRBV29-1 and TRBJ1-1; D not certain. Germline V gene lookup returns CDR1 SQVTM and CDR2 ANQGSEA. This CDR3 has 14 residues. The germline V and J ends were trimmed by 1 base and 1 base, with 10 bases remaining between them. The CDR3 sequence: CSVEGLRQNTEAFF. In nucleotides, the CDR3 is TGCAGCGTTGAAGGGTTGAGGCAGAACACTGAAGCTTTCTTT.

V is TRBV29-1 and J is TRBJ1-1; no reliable D call. V dropped 5 bases and J dropped 1 base, with 11 bases sitting between them. The CDR3 consists of 13 residues. Germline lookup yields CDR1 SQVTM and CDR2 ANQGSEA. CDR3 sequence reads: CSVTRGENTEAFF. CDR3 bases: TGCAGCGTTACGAGAGGCGAGAACACTGAAGCTTTCTTT.

This clone was recorded a few times. The J gene is TRBJ2-1, the V gene TRBV6-5; 13 bases map to TRBD2. This CDR3 contains 15 residues. The ends lost 6 bases at V and 7 bases at J; junction bases unmatched: 6. Per the germline V gene, CDR1 is MNHEY and CDR2 is SVGAGI. This chain's CDR3 is CASSPLAGGPNEQFF. The CDR3 DNA reads TGTGCCAGCAGCCCACTAGCGGGAGGGCCGAATGAGCAGTTCTTC.

The CDR3 sequence: CASRPSGSGTGELFF. CDR3 nucleotides: TGTGCCAGTAGACCCAGCGGGAGTGGAACCGGGGAGCTGTTTTTT. The V and J genes are TRBV19 and TRBJ2-2; 8 bases fit TRBD2. V was pared by 6 bases and J by 5 bases, with 8 bases of the junction left unmatched. The CDR3 runs to 15 residues. The V gene's germline CDR1 is LNHDA and CDR2 SQIVND (reference sequence).

This clone was counted between two and nine times. The chain is built from TRBV18 and TRBJ1-3; no reliable D call. The length of the CDR3 is 17 residues. V was pared by 2 bases and J by 4 bases, with 18 bases between. Germline V CDR1 and CDR2: KGHSH, LQKENI. In DNA form, the CDR3 reads TGTGCCAGCTCACCAATCTCCACAACCGCAGTAGGAAACACCATATATTTT. Translating gives CASSPISTTAVGNTIYF. Supplemented by reference TRBV18 and TRBJ1-3, the full variable domain reads NAGVMQNPRHLVRRRGQEARLRCSPMKGHSHVYWYRQLPEEGLKFMVYLQKENIIDESGMPKERFSAEFPKEGPSILRIQQVVRGDSAAYFCASSPISTTAVGNTIYFGEGSWLTVV.

The J gene is TRBJ2-5, the V gene TRBV5-1; maybe TRBD2 (5 bases). Trimming removed 1 base from V and 5 bases from J, with 9 bases in between. There are 13 residues in the CDR3. Germline V CDR1 and CDR2: SGHRS, YFSETQ. The CDR3 DNA sequence: TGCGCCAGCAGCTTGCCTAGCTCGGAGACCCAGTACTTC. Translated, it gives CASSLPSSETQYF.

This clone is a singleton in its sample. The chain is built from TRBV6-2 or TRBV6-3 and TRBJ1-5; D is unclear. The CDR3 has 15 amino acids. Germline V lookup: CDR1 MNHEY, CDR2 SVGEGT. V was shortened by 0 bases and J by 11 bases, with 17 bases between the two germline ends. Here the CDR3 DNA reads TGTGCCAGCAGTTACTCGGGCCCCACAGTAGCGGCCCAGCATTTT. This codes for CASSYSGPTVAAQHF.

V gene TRBV5-4 combines with J gene TRBJ2-7; weak D call: TRBD2 (7 bases). Trimming took 3 bases from V and 7 from J, leaving 20 bases between them. CDR1 and CDR2 (germline): SGHNT, YYREEE (reference sequence). The CDR3 extends over 15 amino acids. The CDR3 nucleotides read TGTGCCAGCAGCTCCGCGGGGGACATCTTGGGGGAGCAGTACTTC. Amino acid sequence: CASSSAGDILGEQYF. The variable domain in full, completed from reference TRBV5-4 and TRBJ2-7, reads ETGVTQSPTHLIKTRGQQVTLRCSSQSGHNTVSWYQQALGQGPQFIFQYYREEENGRGNFPPRFSGLQFPNYSSELNVNALELDDSALYLCASSSAGDILGEQYFGPGTRLTVT.